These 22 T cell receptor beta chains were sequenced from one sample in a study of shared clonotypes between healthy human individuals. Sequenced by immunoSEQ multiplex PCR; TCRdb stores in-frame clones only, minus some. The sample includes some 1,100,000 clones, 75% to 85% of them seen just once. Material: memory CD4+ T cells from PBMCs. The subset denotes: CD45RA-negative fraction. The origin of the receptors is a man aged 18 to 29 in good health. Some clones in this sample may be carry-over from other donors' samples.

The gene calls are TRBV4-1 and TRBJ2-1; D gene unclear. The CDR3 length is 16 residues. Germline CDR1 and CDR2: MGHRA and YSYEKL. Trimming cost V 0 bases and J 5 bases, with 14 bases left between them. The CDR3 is CASSQDLRLDNNEQFF. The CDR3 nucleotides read TGCGCCAGCAGCCAAGACTTACGGCTCGATAACAATGAGCAGTTCTTC.

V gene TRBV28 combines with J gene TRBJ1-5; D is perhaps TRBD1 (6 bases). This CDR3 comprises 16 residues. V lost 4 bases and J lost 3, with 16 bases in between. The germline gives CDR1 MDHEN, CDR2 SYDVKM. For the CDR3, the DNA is TGTGCCAGCAGTTCCCACGAGCGGGGGGCCAATCAGCCCCAGCATTTT. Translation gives CASSSHERGANQPQHF.

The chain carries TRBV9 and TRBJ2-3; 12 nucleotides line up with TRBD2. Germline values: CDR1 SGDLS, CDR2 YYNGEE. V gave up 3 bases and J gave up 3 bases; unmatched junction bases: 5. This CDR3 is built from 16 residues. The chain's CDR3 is CASSARTSGKTDTQYF. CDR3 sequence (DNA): TGTGCCAGCAGCGCCCGGACTAGCGGGAAAACAGATACGCAGTATTTT. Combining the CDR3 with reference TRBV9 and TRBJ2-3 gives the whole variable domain DSGVTQTPKHLITATGQRVTLRCSPRSGDLSVYWYQQSLDQGLQFLIQYYNGEERAKGNILERFSAQQFPDLHSELNLSSLELGDSALYFCASSARTSGKTDTQYFGPGTRLTVL.

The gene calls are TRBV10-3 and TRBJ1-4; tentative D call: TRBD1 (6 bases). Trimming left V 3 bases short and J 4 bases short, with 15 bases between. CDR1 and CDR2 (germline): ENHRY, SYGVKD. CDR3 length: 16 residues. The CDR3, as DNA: TGTGCCATCAGTGAAGCCGGGGGCGGGGTTAATGAAAAACTGTTTTTT. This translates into CAISEAGGGVNEKLFF.

The CDR3 DNA reads TGTGCCAGCAGCTACGACAGGGGGGTACACAATGAGCAGTTCTTC. It codes for CASSYDRGVHNEQFF. V usage is TRBV27 and J usage is TRBJ2-1; 9 bases fit TRBD1. CDR3 length: 15 amino acids. The germline V gene has CDR1 MNHEY and CDR2 SMNVEV (reference sequence). V was clipped by 6 bases and J by 5 bases; unmatched bases: 8.

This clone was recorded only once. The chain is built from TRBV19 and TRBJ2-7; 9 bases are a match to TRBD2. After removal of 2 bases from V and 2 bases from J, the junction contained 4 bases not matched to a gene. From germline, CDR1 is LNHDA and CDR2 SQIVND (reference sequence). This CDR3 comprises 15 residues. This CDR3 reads CASSISAGGTYEQYF. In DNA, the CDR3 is TGTGCCAGTAGTATATCGGCGGGAGGGACCTACGAGCAGTACTTC.

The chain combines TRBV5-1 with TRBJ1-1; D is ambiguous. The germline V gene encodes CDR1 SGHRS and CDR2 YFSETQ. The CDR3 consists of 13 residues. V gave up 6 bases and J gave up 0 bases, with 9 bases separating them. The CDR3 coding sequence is TGCGCCAGCACCGGCCAAGTGAACACTGAAGCTTTCTTT. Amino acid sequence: CASTGQVNTEAFF.

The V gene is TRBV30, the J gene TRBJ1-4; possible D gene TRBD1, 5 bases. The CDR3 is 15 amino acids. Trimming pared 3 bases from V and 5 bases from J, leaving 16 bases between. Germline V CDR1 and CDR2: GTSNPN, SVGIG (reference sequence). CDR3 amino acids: CAWSASRGINEKLFF. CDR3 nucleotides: TGTGCCTGGAGCGCCTCGCGGGGGATAAATGAAAAACTGTTTTTT. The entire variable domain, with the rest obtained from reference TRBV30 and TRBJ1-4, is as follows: SQTIHQWPATLVQPVGSPLSLECTVEGTSNPNLYWYRQAAGRGLQLLFYSVGIGQISSEVPQNLSASRPQDRQFILSSKKLLLSDSGFYLCAWSASRGINEKLFFGSGTQLSVL.

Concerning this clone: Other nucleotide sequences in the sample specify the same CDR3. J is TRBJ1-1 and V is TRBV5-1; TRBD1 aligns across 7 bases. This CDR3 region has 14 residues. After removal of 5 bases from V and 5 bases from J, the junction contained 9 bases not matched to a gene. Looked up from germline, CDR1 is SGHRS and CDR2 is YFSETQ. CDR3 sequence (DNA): TGCGCCAGCAGGCGTACAGGGGATAGTACTGAAGCTTTCTTT. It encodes CASRRTGDSTEAFF.

For the CDR3, the DNA is TGTGCCTGGACGCGGACTAGCGGGAGAAAGGATGAGCAGTTCTTC. Protein sequence: CAWTRTSGRKDEQFF. The genes are TRBV30 and TRBJ2-1; TRBD2 aligns across 13 bases. Germline V gene sequence: CDR1 GTSNPN, CDR2 SVGIG (reference sequence). V shed 4 bases and J 8 bases; nucleotides not matched to a gene: 8. CDR3 size: 15 residues.

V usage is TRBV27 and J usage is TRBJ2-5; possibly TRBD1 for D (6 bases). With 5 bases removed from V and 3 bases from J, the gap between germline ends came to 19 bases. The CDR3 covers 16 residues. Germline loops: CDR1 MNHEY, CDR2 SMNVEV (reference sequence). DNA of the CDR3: TGTGCCAGCAGTCAGAGAGGCAGGGGCCATGAAGAGACCCAGTACTTC. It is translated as CASSQRGRGHEETQYF.

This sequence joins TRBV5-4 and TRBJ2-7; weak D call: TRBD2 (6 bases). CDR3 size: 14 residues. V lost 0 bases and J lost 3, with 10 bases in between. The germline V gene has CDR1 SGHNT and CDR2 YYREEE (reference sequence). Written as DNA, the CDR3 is TGTGCCAGCAGCTTGGTTGGGGGGAACTACGAGCAGTACTTC. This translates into CASSLVGGNYEQYF. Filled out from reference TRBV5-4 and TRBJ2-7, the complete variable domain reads ETGVTQSPTHLIKTRGQQVTLRCSSQSGHNTVSWYQQALGQGPQFIFQYYREEENGRGNFPPRFSGLQFPNYSSELNVNALELDDSALYLCASSLVGGNYEQYFGPGTRLTVT.

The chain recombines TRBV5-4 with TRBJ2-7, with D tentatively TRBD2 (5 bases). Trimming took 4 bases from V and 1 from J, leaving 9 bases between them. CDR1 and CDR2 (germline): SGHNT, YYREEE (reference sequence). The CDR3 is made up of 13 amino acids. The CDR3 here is CASSPGVSYEQYF. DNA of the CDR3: TGTGCCAGCAGCCCCGGGGTATCCTACGAGCAGTACTTC.

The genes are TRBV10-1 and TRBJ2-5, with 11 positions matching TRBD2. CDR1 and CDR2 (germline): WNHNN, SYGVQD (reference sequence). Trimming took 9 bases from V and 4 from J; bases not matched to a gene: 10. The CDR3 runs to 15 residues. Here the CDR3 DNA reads TGCGCCAGTAGCAACAGACTAGCGGGAACAGAGACCCAGTACTTC. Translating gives CASSNRLAGTETQYF.

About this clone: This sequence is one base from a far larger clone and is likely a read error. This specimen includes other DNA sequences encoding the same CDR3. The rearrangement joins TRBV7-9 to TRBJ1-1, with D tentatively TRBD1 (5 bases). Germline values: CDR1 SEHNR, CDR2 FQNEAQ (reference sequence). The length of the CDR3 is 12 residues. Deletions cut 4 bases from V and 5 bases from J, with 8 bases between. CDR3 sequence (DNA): TGTGCCAGCAGCTCCGGGGGTACTGAAGCTTTCTTT. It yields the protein CASSSGGTEAFF.

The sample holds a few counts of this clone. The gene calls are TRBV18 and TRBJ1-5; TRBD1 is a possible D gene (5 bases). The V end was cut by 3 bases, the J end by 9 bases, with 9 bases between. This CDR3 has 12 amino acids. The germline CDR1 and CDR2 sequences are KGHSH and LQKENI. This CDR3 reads CASSPRTGPQHF. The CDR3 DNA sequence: TGTGCCAGCTCACCCCGAACAGGGCCCCAGCATTTT.

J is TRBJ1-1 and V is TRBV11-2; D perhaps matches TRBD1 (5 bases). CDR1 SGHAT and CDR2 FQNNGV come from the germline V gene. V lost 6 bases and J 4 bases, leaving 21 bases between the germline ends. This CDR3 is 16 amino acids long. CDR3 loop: CASRQISGRAGTEAFF. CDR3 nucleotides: TGTGCCAGCAGACAGATTTCGGGCAGGGCTGGCACTGAAGCTTTCTTT.

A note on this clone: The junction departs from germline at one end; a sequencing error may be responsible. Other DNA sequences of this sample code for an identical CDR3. CDR3 bases: TGTGCCAGCAGCCTAGCCCTGCATAGCAATCAGCCCCAGCATTTT. This encodes CASSLALHSNQPQHF. The V gene is TRBV7-2, the J gene TRBJ1-5; D uncertain. This CDR3 is built from 15 residues. The germline CDR1 and CDR2 sequences are SGHTA and FQGNSA.

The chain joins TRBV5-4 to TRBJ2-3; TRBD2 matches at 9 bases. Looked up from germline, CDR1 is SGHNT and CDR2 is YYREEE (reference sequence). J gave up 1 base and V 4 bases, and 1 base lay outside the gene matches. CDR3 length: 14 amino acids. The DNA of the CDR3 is TGTGCCAGCAGCGAGCGGGGGGGCACAGATACGCAGTATTTT. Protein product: CASSERGGTDTQYF.

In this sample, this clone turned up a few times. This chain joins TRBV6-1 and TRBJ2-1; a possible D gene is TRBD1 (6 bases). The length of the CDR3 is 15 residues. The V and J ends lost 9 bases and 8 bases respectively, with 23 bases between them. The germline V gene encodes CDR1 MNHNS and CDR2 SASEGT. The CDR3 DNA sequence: TGTGCCAGGATATACAGGGACCGGCCCGGGCATGAGCAGTTCTTC. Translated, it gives CARIYRDRPGHEQFF.

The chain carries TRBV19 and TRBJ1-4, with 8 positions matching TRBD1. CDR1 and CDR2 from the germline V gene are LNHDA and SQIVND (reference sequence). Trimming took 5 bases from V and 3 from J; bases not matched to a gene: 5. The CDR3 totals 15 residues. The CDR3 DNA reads TGTGCCAGTAGTGACAGGGGAGCAGCTAATGAAAAACTGTTTTTT. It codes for CASSDRGAANEKLFF.

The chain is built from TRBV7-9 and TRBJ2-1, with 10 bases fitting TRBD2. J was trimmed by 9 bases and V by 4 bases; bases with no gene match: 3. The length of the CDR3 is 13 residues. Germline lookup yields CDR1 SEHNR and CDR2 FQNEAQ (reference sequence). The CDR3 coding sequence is TGTGCCAGCAGCTCTCTAGCGGGAGTTGAGCAGTTCTTC. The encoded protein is CASSSLAGVEQFF.